This TCR beta chain was sequenced in a study of blood T cells in healthy people across ages. With a J-beta primer mix and a sample-barcoded 5' primer, a second PCR ran about 6 to 11 cycles. Unique molecular identifiers of 12 random nucleotides labeled each cDNA. From the 5' RACE reads, TCRdb called clonotypes with MiXCR, one entry per CDR3 protein. The sample consists of about 1 million distinct CDR3 sequences, 45% of them appearing once. Germline assignment: CDR1 SQVTM and CDR2 ANQGSEA. This CDR3 spans 14 amino acids. The V end lost 6 bases, the J end lost 4 bases, and 16 bases lay between the germline ends.

Sequenced input: blood. The sequence derives from a woman aged 60-70 years in good health. This rearrangement joins TRBV29-1 to TRBJ2-1; maybe TRBD1 (5 bases). In DNA form, the CDR3 reads TGCAGCGTCCCCGTTGCCCAGGGATACAATGAGCAGTTCTTC. Protein sequence: CSVPVAQGYNEQFF.